The 16 T cell receptor beta chains below come from one sample, sequenced in a study of Graves' ophthalmopathy and Graves' hyperthyroidism. Amplifying from RNA transcripts, the study obtained TCR beta CDR3 regions. RT-PCR was first run with HTBI primers, then multiplex PCR in a second round. MiXCR was run by TCRdb on the multiplex PCR reads, yielding one entry per CDR3 protein. The top ten hold 2.4% of the sample, which has roughly 400,000 distinct CDR3 sequences, about 18% seen once. The source material was peripheral blood. The receptors come from an adult woman with stable Graves' hyperthyroidism.

In its sample, this clonotype was seen many times. The V gene is TRBV18, the J gene TRBJ1-2, with no clear D. Germline CDR1 and CDR2: KGHSH and LQKENI. Trimming shortened V by 0 bases and J by 4 bases, and 18 bases separated the two germline ends. The CDR3 totals 17 residues. The chain's CDR3 is CASSPPGSGLAIYGYTF. The CDR3 DNA follows: TGTGCCAGCTCACCACCGGGTTCAGGCCTGGCAATCTATGGCTACACCTTC.

This chain uses TRBV12-3 or TRBV12-4 with TRBJ1-3; D is unresolved. The V gene lost 6 bases and the J gene lost 0 bases, with 12 bases spanning the gap. The CDR3 extends over 15 amino acids. The CDR3 nucleotides are TGTGCCAGCAGCCCGTACAGCAGCTCTGGAAACACCATATATTTT. Its protein product is CASSPYSSSGNTIYF.

Ten or more counts support this clonotype. The chain uses TRBV4-1 and TRBJ2-7; D call uncertain. Germline loops: CDR1 MGHRA, CDR2 YSYEKL. This CDR3 comprises 15 residues. The V end was cut by 0 bases, the J end by 2 bases, with 11 bases between. The CDR3 loop is CASSQDSQETYEQYF. The DNA of the CDR3 is TGCGCCAGCAGCCAAGACTCCCAGGAGACCTACGAGCAGTACTTC.

In this sample, this clonotype turned up many times. CDR3 nucleotides: TGTGCCAGCAGCTTAGTCGAGCTAGCCAAAAACATTCAGTACTTC. Encoded protein: CASSLVELAKNIQYF. V and J are TRBV7-2 and TRBJ2-4; D gene ambiguous. V lost 1 base, J lost 0 bases, and 7 bases lay in between. This CDR3 region has 15 residues. In germline, CDR1 is SGHTA, CDR2 FQGNSA.

Many counts were recorded for this clonotype. The chain joins TRBV24-1 to TRBJ2-5, with a weak D call TRBD2 (6 bases). This CDR3 contains 13 residues. V lost 4 bases and J 7 bases, leaving 12 bases between the germline ends. CDR1 KGHDR and CDR2 SFDVKD come from the germline V gene. CDR3 coding DNA: TGTGCCACCAGTGACCCAGGGACTGCGACCCAGTACTTC. Encoded protein: CATSDPGTATQYF.

In its sample, this clonotype was seen many times. This rearrangement joins TRBV7-2 to TRBJ2-2; 9 nucleotides line up with TRBD1. This CDR3 has 16 residues. Unmatched junction bases numbered 9, after V lost 6 bases and J lost 4 bases. Germline V gene sequence: CDR1 SGHTA, CDR2 FQGNSA. The CDR3 is CASRYLDRGRTGELFF. The CDR3 DNA sequence: TGTGCCAGCAGATATTTGGACAGGGGACGCACCGGGGAGCTGTTTTTT. Based on the CDR3 plus reference TRBV7-2 and TRBJ2-2, the full variable domain is GAGVSQSPSNKVTEKGKDVELRCDPISGHTALYWYRQSLGQGLEFLIYFQGNSAPDKSGLPSDRFSAERTGGSVSTLTIQRTQQEDSAVYLCASRYLDRGRTGELFFGEGSRLTVL.

The chain links TRBV6-1 to TRBJ1-6; D is ambiguous. The CDR3 loop spans 15 amino acids. The germline CDR1 and CDR2 sequences are MNHNS and SASEGT. With 6 bases removed from V and 0 bases from J, the gap between germline ends came to 9 bases. CDR3 DNA sequence: TGTGCCAGCAGCCCCCAGAGCTCCTATAATTCACCCCTCCACTTT. It yields the protein CASSPQSSYNSPLHF.

Details on this clonotype: One base away lies a much larger clone, so this may be a sequencing read error. The J gene is TRBJ2-2, the V gene TRBV19; weak D call: TRBD2 (6 bases). The CDR3 has 14 residues. Germline V gene lookup returns CDR1 LNHDA and CDR2 SQIVND (reference sequence). The DNA for the CDR3 is TGTGCCAGTTCTGTTAGCGGTACCGCCGGGAAGCTGTTTTTT. Its protein product is CASSVSGTAGKLFF.

In its sample, this clonotype was seen many times. This sequence joins TRBV29-1 and TRBJ2-2, with D possibly matching TRBD1 (6 bases). The germline V and J ends were trimmed by 7 bases and 11 bases, with 20 bases remaining between them. The germline CDR1 and CDR2 sequences are SQVTM and ANQGSEA. The length of the CDR3 is 13 residues. CDR3 amino acids: CSARNQGQRELFF. CDR3 sequence (DNA): TGCAGCGCCCGAAACCAGGGACAACGCGAGCTGTTTTTT.

This clonotype was seen repeatedly, ten times or more. This sequence joins TRBV12-3 or TRBV12-4 and TRBJ2-5; 12 bases fit TRBD2. This CDR3 contains 16 residues. Germline trimming cut 5 bases from V and 3 bases from J; bases unmatched to any gene: 7. CDR3 protein: CASSSRLAGVKETQYF. In nucleotides, the CDR3 is TGTGCCAGCAGTAGCAGACTAGCGGGAGTGAAAGAGACCCAGTACTTC.

V is TRBV27 and J is TRBJ1-2; no clear D. The CDR3 totals 14 residues. In germline, CDR1 is MNHEY, CDR2 SMNVEV (reference sequence). V lost 4 bases, J lost 2 bases, and 11 bases lay in between. CDR3 residues: CASSYPGINYGYTF. CDR3 bases: TGTGCCAGCAGTTACCCCGGTATCAACTATGGCTACACCTTC.

This clonotype was observed at least ten times. The chain couples TRBV6-2 or TRBV6-3 to TRBJ2-7, with TRBD1 as a possible D gene (5 bases). The CDR3 has 12 amino acids. The germline V gene has CDR1 MNHEY and CDR2 SVGEGT. Deletions cut 4 bases from V and 4 bases from J, with 8 bases between. The CDR3 spells CASSSRAYEQYF. Written as DNA, the CDR3 is TGTGCCAGCAGTTCCAGGGCTTACGAGCAGTACTTC.

This clonotype was counted at least ten times. The chain links TRBV12-3 or TRBV12-4 to TRBJ2-7; D is possibly TRBD2 (5 bases). The CDR3 is 16 amino acids. Trimming stripped 6 bases from V and 5 bases from J, with 23 bases between. The CDR3, as DNA: TGTGCCAGCAGCTTTATGGGGAGACAAGGAGATCACGAGCAGTACTTC. Its translation is CASSFMGRQGDHEQYF.

The table lists this clonotype with many counts. The V gene is TRBV7-8, the J gene TRBJ2-7, with 9 bases that match TRBD2. The junction had 7 bases not matched to a gene; V was cut back by 2 bases and J by 2 bases. Germline V gene lookup returns CDR1 SGHVS and CDR2 FQNEAQ. This CDR3 is 16 amino acids long. CDR3 bases: TGTGCCAGCAGCTTAAGTAGGCTAGCGGGAACCTACGAGCAGTACTTC. This sequence encodes CASSLSRLAGTYEQYF.

This clonotype has a count of ten or more. This chain links TRBV20-1 with TRBJ1-3; 7 positions match TRBD1. Germline V gives CDR1 DFQATT, CDR2 SNEGSKA (reference sequence). V lost 2 bases, J lost 0 bases, and 7 bases stayed unmatched. The CDR3 extends over 16 amino acids. CDR3 loop: CSARPLGTDSGNTIYF. Here the CDR3 DNA reads TGCAGTGCTAGACCCTTAGGGACAGACTCTGGAAACACCATATATTTT.

Ten or more counts support this clonotype. The chain combines TRBV20-1 with TRBJ1-5; no firm D call. The CDR3 totals 13 residues. The V end lost 2 bases, the J end lost 6 bases, and 11 bases lay between the germline ends. Per germline, CDR1 DFQATT and CDR2 SNEGSKA (reference sequence). The CDR3 is CSARRQVGQPQHF. In DNA form, the CDR3 reads TGCAGTGCTAGAAGGCAGGTGGGTCAGCCCCAGCATTTT.